This entry is about one T cell receptor beta chain. Its antigen remains unidentified. The entry originates in a study of shared clonotypes between healthy human individuals. About the study: Three plates each covered CD4 naive and memory; CD8 naive two, CD8 memory one.

The assay was immunoSEQ multiplex PCR, and TCRdb's table has in-frame clones only and misses some. The table includes 1.4 million or so clones, approximately 98.5% detected once. Germline V gene lookup returns CDR1 SGHNT and CDR2 YYREEE (reference sequence). This CDR3 is built from 14 residues. V lost 0 bases to trimming and J lost 5 bases, with 12 bases between them. Within Nashville, Tennessee resided all donors, each a Caucasian adult. Overall study results and limits: The study generally estimated greater richness for naive than memory subsets. Limited genetic and exposure-history diversity came from having few donors.

Sequenced sample: naive CD4+ T cells sorted from blood. The sample's subset: CD45RA+ positively selected. The clonotype originates from a man between 25 and 39 years old in good health. The V call is TRBV5-4, the J call TRBJ2-7; D is perhaps TRBD1 (6 bases). The CDR3 DNA is TGTGCCAGCAGCTTGGGGACCGGGACAAACGAGCAGTACTTC. Translated, it gives CASSLGTGTNEQYF.